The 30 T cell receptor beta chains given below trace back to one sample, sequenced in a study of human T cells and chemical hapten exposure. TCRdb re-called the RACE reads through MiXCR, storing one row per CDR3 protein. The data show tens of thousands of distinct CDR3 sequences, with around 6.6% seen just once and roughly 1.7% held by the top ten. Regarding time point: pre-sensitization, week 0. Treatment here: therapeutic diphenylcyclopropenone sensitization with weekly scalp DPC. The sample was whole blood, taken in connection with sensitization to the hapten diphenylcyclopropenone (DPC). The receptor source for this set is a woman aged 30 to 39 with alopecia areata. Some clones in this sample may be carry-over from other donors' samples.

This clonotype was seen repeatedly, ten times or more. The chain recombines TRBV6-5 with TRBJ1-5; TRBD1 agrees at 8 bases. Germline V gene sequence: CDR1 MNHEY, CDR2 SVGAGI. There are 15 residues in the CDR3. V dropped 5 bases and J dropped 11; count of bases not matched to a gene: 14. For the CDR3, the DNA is TGTGCCAGCAGTCTTGGTCGGACAGGGTATATGTCCCAGCATTTT. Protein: CASSLGRTGYMSQHF.

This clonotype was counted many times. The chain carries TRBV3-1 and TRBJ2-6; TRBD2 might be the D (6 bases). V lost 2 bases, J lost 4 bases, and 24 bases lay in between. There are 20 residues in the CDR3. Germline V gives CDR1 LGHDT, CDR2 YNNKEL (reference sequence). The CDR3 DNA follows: TGTGCCAGCAGCCAAACCAGTCGGGGGAGCTTCTTCGTCGGGGCCAACGTCCTGACTTTC. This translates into CASSQTSRGSFFVGANVLTF.

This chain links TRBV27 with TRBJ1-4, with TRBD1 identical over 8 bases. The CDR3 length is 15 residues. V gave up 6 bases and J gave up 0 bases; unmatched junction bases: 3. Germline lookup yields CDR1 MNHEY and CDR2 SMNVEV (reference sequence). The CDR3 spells CASSVTGATNEKLFF. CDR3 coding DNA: TGTGCCAGCAGCGTGACAGGGGCAACTAATGAAAAACTGTTTTTT.

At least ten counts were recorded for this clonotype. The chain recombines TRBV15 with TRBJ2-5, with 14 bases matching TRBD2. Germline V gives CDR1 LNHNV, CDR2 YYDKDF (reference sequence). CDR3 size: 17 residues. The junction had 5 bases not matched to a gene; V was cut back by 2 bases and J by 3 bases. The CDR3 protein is CATSRSKTSGGEETQYF. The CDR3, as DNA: TGTGCCACCAGCAGATCAAAGACTAGCGGGGGGGAAGAGACCCAGTACTTC.

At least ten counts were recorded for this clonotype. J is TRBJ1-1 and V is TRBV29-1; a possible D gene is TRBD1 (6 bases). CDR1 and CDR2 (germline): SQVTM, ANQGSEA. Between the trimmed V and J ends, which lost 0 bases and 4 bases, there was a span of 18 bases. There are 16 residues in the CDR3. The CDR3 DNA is TGCAGCGTTGAAGATGGGACTGCAGTAGGGGGCACTGAAGCTTTCTTT. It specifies CSVEDGTAVGGTEAFF.

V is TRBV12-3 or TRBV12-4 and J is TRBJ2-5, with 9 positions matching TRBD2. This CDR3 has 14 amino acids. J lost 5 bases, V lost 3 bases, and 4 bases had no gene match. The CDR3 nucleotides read TGTGCCAGCAGTTTGGTAGCGGGGGTTGAGACCCAGTACTTC. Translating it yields CASSLVAGVETQYF.

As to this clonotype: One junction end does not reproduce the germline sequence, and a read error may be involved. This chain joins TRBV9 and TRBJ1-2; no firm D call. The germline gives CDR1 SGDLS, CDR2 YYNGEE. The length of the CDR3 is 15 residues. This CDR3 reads CASSVGGPANYGDTF. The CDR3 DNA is TGTGCCAGCAGCGTAGGAGGGCCGGCAAACTATGGCGACACCTTC.

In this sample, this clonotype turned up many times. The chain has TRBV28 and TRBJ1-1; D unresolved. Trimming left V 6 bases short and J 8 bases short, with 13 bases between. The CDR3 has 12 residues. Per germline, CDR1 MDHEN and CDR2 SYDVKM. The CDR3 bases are TGTGCCAGCAGCTCACCCACGGAGGAAGCTTTCTTT. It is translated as CASSSPTEEAFF. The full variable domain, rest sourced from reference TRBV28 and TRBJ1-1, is DVKVTQSSRYLVKRTGEKVFLECVQDMDHENMFWYRQDPGLGLRLIYFSYDVKMKEKGDIPEGYSVSREKKERFSLILESASTNQTSMYLCASSSPTEEAFFGQGTRLTVV.

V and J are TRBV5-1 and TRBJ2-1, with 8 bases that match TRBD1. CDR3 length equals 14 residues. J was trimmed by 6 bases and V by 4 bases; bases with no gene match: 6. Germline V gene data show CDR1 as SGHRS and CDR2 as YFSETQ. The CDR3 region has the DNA TGCGCCAGCAGCCCTCCGACAGGGGTCAATGAGCAGTTCTTC. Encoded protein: CASSPPTGVNEQFF.

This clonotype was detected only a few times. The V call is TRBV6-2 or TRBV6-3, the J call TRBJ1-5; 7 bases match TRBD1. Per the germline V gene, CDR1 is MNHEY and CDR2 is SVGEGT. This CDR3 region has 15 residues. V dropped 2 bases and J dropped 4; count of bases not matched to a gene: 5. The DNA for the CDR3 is TGTGCCAGCAGTTACCAACGACAGGGAAATCAGCCCCAGCATTTT. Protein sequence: CASSYQRQGNQPQHF.

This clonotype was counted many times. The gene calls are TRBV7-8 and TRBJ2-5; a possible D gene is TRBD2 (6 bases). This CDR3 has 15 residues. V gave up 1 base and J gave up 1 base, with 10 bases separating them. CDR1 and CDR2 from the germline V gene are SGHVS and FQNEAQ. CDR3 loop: CASSLGSGSQETQYF. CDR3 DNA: TGTGCCAGCAGCTTAGGGAGCGGGTCCCAAGAGACCCAGTACTTC.

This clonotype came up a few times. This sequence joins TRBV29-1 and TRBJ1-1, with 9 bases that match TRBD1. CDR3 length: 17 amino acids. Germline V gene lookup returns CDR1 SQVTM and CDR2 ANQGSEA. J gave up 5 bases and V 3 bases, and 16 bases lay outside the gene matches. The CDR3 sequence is CSVEGGGQGRRITEAFF. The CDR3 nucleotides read TGCAGCGTTGAGGGGGGGGGACAGGGAAGGAGGATTACTGAAGCTTTCTTT.

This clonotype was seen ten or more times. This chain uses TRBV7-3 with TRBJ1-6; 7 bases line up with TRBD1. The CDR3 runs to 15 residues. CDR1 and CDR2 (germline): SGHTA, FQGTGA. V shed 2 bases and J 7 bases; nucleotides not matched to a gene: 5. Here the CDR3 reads CASSLLGGGNSPLHF. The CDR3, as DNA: TGTGCCAGCAGCTTACTAGGAGGGGGCAATTCACCCCTCCACTTT.

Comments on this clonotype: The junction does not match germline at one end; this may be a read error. CDR3 protein: CASSLPRLGQGPYNKQFF. The CDR3, as DNA: TGTGCCAGCAGTCTTCCCAGGCTGGGACAGGGCCCCTACAATAAGCAGTTCTTC. The chain combines TRBV6-1 with TRBJ2-1; 9 bases match TRBD1. CDR3 size: 18 residues. The V gene's germline CDR1 is MNHNS and CDR2 SASEGT.

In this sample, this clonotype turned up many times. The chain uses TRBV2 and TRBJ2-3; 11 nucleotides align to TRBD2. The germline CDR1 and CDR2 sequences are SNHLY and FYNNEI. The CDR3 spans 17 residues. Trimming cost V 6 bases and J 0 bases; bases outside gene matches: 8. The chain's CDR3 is CASRSPGLAASTDTQYF. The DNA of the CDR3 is TGTGCCAGCAGGAGCCCGGGACTAGCGGCTAGCACAGATACGCAGTATTTT.

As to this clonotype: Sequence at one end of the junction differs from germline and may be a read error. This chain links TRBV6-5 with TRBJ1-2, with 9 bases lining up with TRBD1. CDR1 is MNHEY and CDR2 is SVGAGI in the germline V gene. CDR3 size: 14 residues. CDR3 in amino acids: CASSYGDRDSGDTF. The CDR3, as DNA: TGTGCCAGCAGTTACGGGGACAGGGATAGTGGCGACACCTTC.

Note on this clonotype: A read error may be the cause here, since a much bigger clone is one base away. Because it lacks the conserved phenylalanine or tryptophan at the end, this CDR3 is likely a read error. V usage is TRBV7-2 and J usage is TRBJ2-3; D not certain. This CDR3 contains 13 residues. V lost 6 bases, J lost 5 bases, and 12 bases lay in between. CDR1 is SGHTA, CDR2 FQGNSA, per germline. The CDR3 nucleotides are TGTGCCAGCAGTCTAGGATATGAAGATACGCAGTATTCT. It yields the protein CASSLGYEDTQYS.

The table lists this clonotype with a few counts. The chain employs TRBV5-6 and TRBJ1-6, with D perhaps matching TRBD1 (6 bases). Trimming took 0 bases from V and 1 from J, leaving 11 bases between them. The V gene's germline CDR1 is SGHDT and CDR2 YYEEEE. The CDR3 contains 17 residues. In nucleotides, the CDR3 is TGTGCCAGCAGCTTGGATAGGGGGTGGTCCTATAATTCACCCCTCCACTTT. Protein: CASSLDRGWSYNSPLHF.

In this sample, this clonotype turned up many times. The CDR3 loop is CASGFFPRGGAGDEQYF. The CDR3, as DNA: TGTGCTAGTGGTTTTTTCCCGCGGGGGGGCGCGGGCGACGAGCAGTACTTC. The chain carries TRBV12-5 and TRBJ2-7; 9 positions match TRBD2. After removal of 3 bases from V and 5 bases from J, the junction contained 14 bases not matched to a gene. Germline V CDR1 and CDR2: LGHNT, FRNRAP. The CDR3 runs 17 residues.

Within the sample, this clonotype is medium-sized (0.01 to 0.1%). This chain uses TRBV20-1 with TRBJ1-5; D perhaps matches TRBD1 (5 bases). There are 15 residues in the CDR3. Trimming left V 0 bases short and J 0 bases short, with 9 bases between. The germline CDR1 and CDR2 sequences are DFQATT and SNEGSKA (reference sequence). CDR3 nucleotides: TGCAGTGCTAGAGATCCAGGGCTTAGCAATCAGCCCCAGCATTTT. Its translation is CSARDPGLSNQPQHF.

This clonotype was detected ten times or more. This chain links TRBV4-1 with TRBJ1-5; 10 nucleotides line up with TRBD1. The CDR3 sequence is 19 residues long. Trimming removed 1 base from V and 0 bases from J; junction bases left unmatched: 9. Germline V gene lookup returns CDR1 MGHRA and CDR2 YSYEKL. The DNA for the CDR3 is TGCGCCAGCAGCCAAGCCCCAGGACAGGGGGGATATAGCAATCAGCCCCAGCATTTT. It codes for CASSQAPGQGGYSNQPQHF.

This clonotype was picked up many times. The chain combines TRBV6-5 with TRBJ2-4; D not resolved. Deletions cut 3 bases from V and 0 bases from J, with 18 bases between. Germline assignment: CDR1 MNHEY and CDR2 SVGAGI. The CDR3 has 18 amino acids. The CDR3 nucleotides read TGTGCCAGCAGTTATAATTTTCCGCATGGCCTAGCCAAAAACATTCAGTACTTC. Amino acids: CASSYNFPHGLAKNIQYF.

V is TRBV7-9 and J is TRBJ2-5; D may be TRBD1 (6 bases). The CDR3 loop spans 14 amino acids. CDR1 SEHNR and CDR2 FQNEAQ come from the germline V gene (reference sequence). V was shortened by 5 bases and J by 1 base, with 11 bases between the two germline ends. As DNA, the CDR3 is TGTGCCAGCAGCCAAGGGACACTCCAAGAGACCCAGTACTTC. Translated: CASSQGTLQETQYF.

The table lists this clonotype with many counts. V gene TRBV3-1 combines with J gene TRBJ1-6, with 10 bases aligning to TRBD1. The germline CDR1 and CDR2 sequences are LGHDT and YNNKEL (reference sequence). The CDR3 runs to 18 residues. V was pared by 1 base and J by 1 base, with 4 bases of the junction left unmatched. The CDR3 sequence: CASSQGTGGSSYNSPLHF. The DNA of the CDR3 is TGTGCCAGCAGCCAAGGGACAGGGGGTTCTTCCTATAATTCACCCCTCCACTTT.

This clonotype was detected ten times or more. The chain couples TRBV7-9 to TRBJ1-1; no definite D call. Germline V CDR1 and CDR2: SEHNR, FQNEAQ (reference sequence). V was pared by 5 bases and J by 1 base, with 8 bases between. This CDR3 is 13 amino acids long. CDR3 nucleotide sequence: TGTGCCAGCAGCCGAACAGCGAACACTGAAGCTTTCTTT. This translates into CASSRTANTEAFF.

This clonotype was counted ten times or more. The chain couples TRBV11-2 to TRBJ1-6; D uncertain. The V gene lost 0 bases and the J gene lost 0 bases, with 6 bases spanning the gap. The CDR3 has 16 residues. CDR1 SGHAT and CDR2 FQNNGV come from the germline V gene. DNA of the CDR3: TGTGCCAGCAGCTTAGAACCGTCCTCCTATAATTCACCCCTCCACTTT. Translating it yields CASSLEPSSYNSPLHF.

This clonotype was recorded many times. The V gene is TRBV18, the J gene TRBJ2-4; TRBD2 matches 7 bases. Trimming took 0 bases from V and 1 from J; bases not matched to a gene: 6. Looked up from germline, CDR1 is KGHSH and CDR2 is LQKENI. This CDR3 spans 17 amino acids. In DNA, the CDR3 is TGTGCCAGCTCACCACCGGGGGTAGCGGGCGCCAAAAACATTCAGTACTTC. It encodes CASSPPGVAGAKNIQYF.

Here the CDR3 DNA reads TGCGCCAGCAGCCTGGTCAGTCGATCCGGATTTAACGAGCAGTACTTC. Translation: CASSLVSRSGFNEQYF. The chain couples TRBV5-1 to TRBJ2-7; D not resolved. Germline CDR1 is SGHRS and CDR2 is YFSETQ. CDR3 length: 16 amino acids. The germline V and J ends were trimmed by 4 bases and 5 bases, with 22 bases remaining between them.

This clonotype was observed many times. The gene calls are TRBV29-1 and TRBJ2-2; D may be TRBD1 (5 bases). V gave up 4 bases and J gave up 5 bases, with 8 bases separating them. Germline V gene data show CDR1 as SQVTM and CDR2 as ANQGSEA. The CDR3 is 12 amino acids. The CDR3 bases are TGCAGCGTTGGCAGGGTTACCGGGGAGCTGTTTTTT. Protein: CSVGRVTGELFF.

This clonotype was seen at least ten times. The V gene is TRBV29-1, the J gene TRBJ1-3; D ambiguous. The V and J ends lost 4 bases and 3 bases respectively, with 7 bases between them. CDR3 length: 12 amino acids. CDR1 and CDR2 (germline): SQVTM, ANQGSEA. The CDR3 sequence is CSVVVFGNTIYF. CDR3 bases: TGCAGCGTTGTCGTCTTTGGAAACACCATATATTTT.